Presented here are 26 T cell receptor beta chains from one specimen sequenced in a study of vaccination and CD4 T cells after COVID-19. An Oncomine TCR Beta short-read assay was used to sequence the DNA from cultured CD4+ T cells. Each CDR3 protein gets one entry after TCRdb re-called the PCR reads with MiXCR. The sample lists about 3,900 distinct CDR3 sequences; approximately 21% were seen once. The antigens these receptors bind are not known. The treatment is: roughly 11-day PBMC culture with coronavirus spike peptide pools or control peptides (ViraFEST assay). The sequenced material came from CD4+ T cells from blood, cultured in vitro. These receptors all come from a human donor who had recovered from COVID-19.

This clonotype was observed a few times. The chain employs TRBV2 and TRBJ1-2, with D unresolved. The CDR3 spans 13 residues. V was clipped by 5 bases and J by 0 bases, with 7 bases between them. Germline CDR1 SNHLY, CDR2 FYNNEI. The CDR3 sequence: CASSPTTNYGYTF. CDR3 coding DNA: TGTGCCAGCAGTCCTACTACTAACTATGGCTACACCTTC.

With respect to this clonotype: Being one base from a much bigger clone, this may be a read error. The rearrangement uses TRBV30 and TRBJ1-6; 8 bases line up with TRBD1. The CDR3 contains 14 residues. Germline V gene data show CDR1 as GTSNPN and CDR2 as SVGIG (reference sequence). The CDR3 reads CAWSQGQVNSLLHF. The CDR3 nucleotides read TGTGCCTGGAGCCAGGGACAGGTGAATTCACTCCTCCACTTT.

CDR3 amino acids: CASRPGTGATNTEAFF. The CDR3 bases are TGCGCCAGCAGACCCGGGACAGGGGCAACTAACACTGAAGCTTTCTTT. The chain carries TRBV10-2 and TRBJ1-1, with 10 bases aligning to TRBD1. This CDR3 contains 16 residues. Germline V gene lookup returns CDR1 WSHSY and CDR2 SAAADI. V was clipped by 6 bases and J by 2 bases; unmatched bases: 9.

This clonotype was detected only a few times. At one boundary the junction diverges from the germline segment, which might be a read error. V is TRBV2 and J is TRBJ1-1; a weak D match, TRBD1 (5 bases). From germline, CDR1 is SNHLY and CDR2 FYNNEI. This CDR3 region has 12 residues. CDR3 region: CASSDSPPPGLF. The CDR3, as DNA: TGTGCCAGCAGTGATTCGCCGCCCCCAGGGCTTTTT.

This clonotype was found a few times. The chain joins TRBV25-1 to TRBJ2-3; D might be TRBD2 (5 bases). Germline loops: CDR1 MGHDK, CDR2 SYGVNS. This CDR3 comprises 15 residues. V was cut by 6 bases and J by 4 bases, with 17 bases left in between. The CDR3 DNA is TGTGCCAGCAGGGACTTTAAACTAGACGCAGATACGCAGTATTTT. This sequence encodes CASRDFKLDADTQYF.

There are a few counts of this clonotype. This chain links TRBV29-1 with TRBJ1-5; a possible D gene is TRBD1 (6 bases). Germline-derived CDR1 and CDR2 are SQVTM and ANQGSEA. V shed 4 bases and J shed 3 bases, with 10 bases lying between them. The CDR3 extends over 13 amino acids. CDR3 DNA sequence: TGCAGCGTTGGTGGGGGCAACAATCAGCCCCAGCATTTT. It encodes CSVGGGNNQPQHF.

This clonotype has just a few counts. V usage is TRBV12-3 or TRBV12-4 and J usage is TRBJ2-5; 9 nucleotides match TRBD2. After removal of 3 bases from V and 3 bases from J, the junction contained 5 bases not matched to a gene. The CDR3 consists of 15 residues. The CDR3 loop is CASSFRTSAKETQYF. The CDR3 DNA sequence: TGTGCCAGCAGTTTTCGGACTAGCGCCAAAGAGACCCAGTACTTC.

This clonotype was seen more than once but under ten times. The rearrangement uses TRBV7-8 and TRBJ2-7, with D possibly called TRBD1 or TRBD2 (7 bases each). This CDR3 is 15 amino acids long. Germline CDR1 reads SGHVS; CDR2 reads FQNEAQ. Trimming took off 5 bases at V and 0 bases at J, with 14 bases between the two ends. Here the CDR3 reads CASSKSGGGSYEQYF. DNA for the CDR3: TGTGCCAGCAGCAAATCAGGGGGGGGCTCCTACGAGCAGTACTTC. The full variable domain, in which reference TRBV7-8 and TRBJ2-7 provide the parts outside the CDR3, is GAGVSQSPRYKVAKRGQDVALRCDPISGHVSLFWYQQALGQGPEFLTYFQNEAQLDKSGLPSDRFFAERPEGSVSTLKIQRTQQEDSAVYLCASSKSGGGSYEQYFGPGTRLTVT.

CDR3 DNA: TGTGCCAGTAGTATAGGACTACAGTCGATCTATGGCTACACCTTC. It yields the protein CASSIGLQSIYGYTF. The chain carries TRBV19 and TRBJ1-2; D ambiguous. The CDR3 totals 15 residues. Trimming stripped 1 base from V and 4 bases from J, with 13 bases between. Looked up from germline, CDR1 is LNHDA and CDR2 is SQIVND (reference sequence).

The rearrangement joins TRBV7-3 to TRBJ2-2; the D gene could be TRBD1 or TRBD2 (5 bases each). The ends were cut back, 1 base at V and 2 bases at J, with 17 bases in the middle. CDR1 is SGHTA and CDR2 is FQGTGA in the germline V gene. This CDR3 region has 18 residues. The CDR3 is CASSLKYPGQPNTGELFF. The CDR3, as DNA: TGTGCCAGCAGCTTAAAGTATCCGGGGCAGCCAAACACCGGGGAGCTGTTTTTT.

The chain uses TRBV12-3 or TRBV12-4 and TRBJ1-6; D is undetermined. V lost 2 bases and J lost 6, with 5 bases in between. This CDR3 spans 13 amino acids. The CDR3 loop is CASSLTLNSPLHF. The DNA for the CDR3 is TGTGCCAGCAGTTTAACCCTTAATTCACCCCTCCACTTT.

This clonotype is deemed medium-sized. J is TRBJ1-2 and V is TRBV27, with a weak D call TRBD1 (6 bases). V was shortened by 3 bases and J by 8 bases, with 13 bases between the two germline ends. The germline V gene has CDR1 MNHEY and CDR2 SMNVEV (reference sequence). This CDR3 contains 13 residues. The CDR3 region has the DNA TGTGCCAGCAGTTTGAGGGGGGCGCAGGGCTACACCTTC. Translated: CASSLRGAQGYTF.

J is TRBJ2-7 and V is TRBV5-1; 7 bases agree with TRBD1. V shed 6 bases, J shed 2 bases, and the junction held 8 bases outside the gene matches. The length of the CDR3 is 14 residues. The germline V gene has CDR1 SGHRS and CDR2 YFSETQ. CDR3 sequence: CASTPGGFTYEQYF. The CDR3 nucleotides read TGCGCCAGCACACCAGGGGGTTTTACCTACGAGCAGTACTTC.

This clonotype was picked up a small number of times. In nucleotides, the CDR3 is TGCAGTGCAACAGGGTTTGGGAACACTGAAGCTTTCTTT. Its protein is CSATGFGNTEAFF. J is TRBJ1-1 and V is TRBV20-1, with D tentatively TRBD1 (6 bases). Per germline, CDR1 DFQATT and CDR2 SNEGSKA (reference sequence). The V end was cut by 6 bases, the J end by 1 base, with 12 bases between. This CDR3 has 13 amino acids.

This clonotype was counted a few times. This chain connects TRBV6-1 to TRBJ1-2; D perhaps matches TRBD1 (6 bases). The CDR3 length is 11 residues. Between the trimmed V and J ends, which lost 5 bases and 6 bases, there was a span of 7 bases. Germline assignment: CDR1 MNHNS and CDR2 SASEGT. CDR3 coding DNA: TGTGCCAGCAGTCCAGGGGATGGCTACACCTTC. Amino acids: CASSPGDGYTF.

This rearrangement joins TRBV2 to TRBJ2-1; D not resolved. Per the germline V gene, CDR1 is SNHLY and CDR2 is FYNNEI. This CDR3 region has 13 residues. V was pared by 6 bases and J by 2 bases, with 8 bases between. The CDR3 DNA follows: TGTGCCAGCAGGAGTAGGACCTACAATGAGCAGTTCTTC. Protein product: CASRSRTYNEQFF.

Only a few counts were recorded for this clonotype. The chain joins TRBV7-9 to TRBJ1-4; 8 bases are shared with TRBD1. J lost 8 bases, V lost 5 bases, and 10 bases had no gene match. Germline CDR1 SEHNR, CDR2 FQNEAQ (reference sequence). This CDR3 has 15 residues. DNA for the CDR3: TGTGCCAGCAGCCCAGACAGGGGCCGGGGAGAAAAACTGTTTTTT. Its protein is CASSPDRGRGEKLFF.

This clonotype was seen a few times. This rearrangement joins TRBV11-2 to TRBJ1-1; possibly TRBD1 for D (6 bases). CDR3 length: 14 residues. Germline V gene data show CDR1 as SGHAT and CDR2 as FQNNGV. V was cut by 6 bases and J by 5 bases, with 16 bases left in between. The CDR3 is CASSLEGGATEAFF. As DNA, the CDR3 is TGTGCCAGCAGTCTCGAGGGGGGGGCGACTGAAGCTTTCTTT.

V usage is TRBV20-1 and J usage is TRBJ2-4; TRBD2 is a possible D gene (6 bases). The CDR3 sequence is 15 residues long. Trimming shortened V by 3 bases and J by 3 bases, and 15 bases separated the two germline ends. Germline V gene sequence: CDR1 DFQATT, CDR2 SNEGSKA (reference sequence). CDR3 region: CSARGGVIGKNIQYF. The CDR3 DNA sequence: TGCAGTGCTAGGGGGGGAGTGATCGGCAAAAACATTCAGTACTTC.

CDR3 sequence reads: CASRGRVYTEAFF. CDR3 bases: TGTGCCAGCAGGGGCAGGGTTTACACTGAAGCTTTCTTT. The J gene is TRBJ1-1, the V gene TRBV2, with a possible D match to TRBD1 (5 bases). Germline V gene lookup returns CDR1 SNHLY and CDR2 FYNNEI. V lost 6 bases and J lost 3, with 11 bases in between. There are 13 residues in the CDR3.

This clonotype was seen more than once but under ten times. V gene TRBV5-1 combines with J gene TRBJ1-1; perhaps TRBD1 as D (5 bases). This CDR3 has 17 amino acids. V lost 0 bases and J 5 bases, leaving 20 bases between the germline ends. Germline V gene data show CDR1 as SGHRS and CDR2 as YFSETQ. The CDR3 loop reads CASSLGSRGPIVTEAFF. The CDR3 DNA reads TGCGCCAGCAGCTTGGGTTCTAGGGGCCCCATTGTAACTGAAGCTTTCTTT. Full variable domain (missing parts from reference TRBV5-1 and TRBJ1-1): KAGVTQTPRYLIKTRGQQVTLSCSPISGHRSVSWYQQTPGQGLQFLFEYFSETQRNKGNFPGRFSGRQFSNSRSEMNVSTLELGDSALYLCASSLGSRGPIVTEAFFGQGTRLTVV.

This clonotype is termed medium-sized. This chain connects TRBV10-2 to TRBJ1-2; D uncertain. Between the trimmed V and J ends, which lost 6 bases and 8 bases, there was a span of 19 bases. Per the germline V gene, CDR1 is WSHSY and CDR2 is SAAADI. The CDR3 has 14 amino acids. CDR3 DNA: TGCGCCAGCAGCTCCCCCCCGGGAGAGCACGGCTACACCTTC. Amino acids: CASSSPPGEHGYTF.

On this clonotype: One junction end does not reproduce the germline sequence, and a read error may be involved. This sequence joins TRBV6-1 and TRBJ2-2, with TRBD1 identical over 10 bases. Germline V gene lookup returns CDR1 MNHNS and CDR2 SASEGT. The CDR3 is 16 residues long. CDR3 protein: CASSDRQGAWTGEQFF. The CDR3 DNA sequence: TGTGCCAGCAGTGACCGACAGGGGGCCTGGACCGGGGAGCAGTTTTTT.

This clonotype is medium-sized. The chain carries TRBV15 and TRBJ2-3, with TRBD2 as a possible D gene (6 bases). Germline CDR1 LNHNV, CDR2 YYDKDF (reference sequence). Trimming cost V 4 bases and J 5 bases, with 13 bases left between them. This CDR3 comprises 14 residues. The CDR3 nucleotides read TGTGCCACCAGCAACGGGGGAGGTGGAGATACGCAGTATTTT. Translated, it gives CATSNGGGGDTQYF.

This clonotype has more than one count but fewer than ten. This chain links TRBV12-3 or TRBV12-4 with TRBJ2-5; 8 bases align to TRBD2. V lost 7 bases, J lost 5 bases, and 6 bases stayed unmatched. The CDR3 extends over 13 amino acids. Written as DNA, the CDR3 is TGTGCCAGCACCCCGGGACTAGAGGAGACCCAGTACTTC. Its protein product is CASTPGLEETQYF.

V and J are TRBV7-3 and TRBJ2-3; D remains unclear. There are 15 residues in the CDR3. CDR1 is SGHTA, CDR2 FQGTGA, per germline. The ends were cut back, 5 bases at V and 2 bases at J, with 14 bases in the middle. The CDR3 here is CASSRGPLDTDTQYF. CDR3 nucleotide sequence: TGTGCCAGCAGCCGCGGACCACTCGACACAGATACGCAGTATTTT.